This TCR beta chain was sequenced in a study of T cells in Graves' hyperthyroidism and ophthalmopathy. Study-wide results and limits: A 13 V-J model separated ophthalmopathy from stable hyperthyroidism.

RNA transcripts served as the template for amplifying TCR beta CDR3 regions. First-round RT-PCR with HTBI primers amplified the TCR CDR3 region. TCRdb re-analysed the multiplex PCR reads in MiXCR, keeping a single row per CDR3 protein. The sample gives hundreds of thousands of distinct CDR3 sequences, about 14% of which show up once; around 12% is in the top ten. Comment on this clonotype: What it binds is not known.

Per the germline V gene, CDR1 is MNHEY and CDR2 is SVGEGT. Trimming took 7 bases from V and 0 from J, leaving 10 bases between them. This CDR3 spans 13 amino acids. This receptor was identified in a woman in her forties or fifties with Graves' ophthalmopathy. The J gene is TRBJ2-7, the V gene TRBV6-2 or TRBV6-3; D is unresolved. The sequencing sample was made of blood. The CDR3 coding sequence is TGTGCCAGCACGAAAGGGTACTCCTACGAGCAGTACTTC. This codes for CASTKGYSYEQYF.